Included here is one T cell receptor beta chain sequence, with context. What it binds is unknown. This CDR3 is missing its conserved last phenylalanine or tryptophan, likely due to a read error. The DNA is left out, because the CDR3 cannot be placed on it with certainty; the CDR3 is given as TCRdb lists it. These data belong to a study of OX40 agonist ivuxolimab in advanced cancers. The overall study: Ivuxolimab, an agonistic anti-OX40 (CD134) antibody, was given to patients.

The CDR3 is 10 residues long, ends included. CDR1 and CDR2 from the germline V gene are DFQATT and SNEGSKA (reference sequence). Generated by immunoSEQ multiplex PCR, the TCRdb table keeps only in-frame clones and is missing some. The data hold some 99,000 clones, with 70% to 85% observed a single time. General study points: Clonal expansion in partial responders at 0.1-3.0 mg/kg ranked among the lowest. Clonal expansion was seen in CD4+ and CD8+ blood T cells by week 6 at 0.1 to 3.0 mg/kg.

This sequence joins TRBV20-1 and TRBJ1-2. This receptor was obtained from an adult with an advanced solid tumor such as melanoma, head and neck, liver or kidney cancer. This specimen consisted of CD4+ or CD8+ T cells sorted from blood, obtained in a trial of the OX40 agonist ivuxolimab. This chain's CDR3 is CSAEEGWLHL.